This T cell receptor beta chain was identified in a study of tumor-infiltrating lymphocytes in localized non-small cell lung cancer. The overall study: Patients included smokers and never-smokers with various histologies, some sampled after neoadjuvant chemotherapy.

This clone came up a few times. Measured with immunoSEQ multiplex PCR; TCRdb has only the in-frame clones, and not every one. The table lists 20,000 to 25,000 clones, roughly 80% of them singletons. This CDR3 spans 13 amino acids. Trimming took off 3 bases at V and 5 bases at J, with 11 bases between the two ends. In germline, CDR1 is MNHEY, CDR2 SVGAGI. J is TRBJ2-7 and V is TRBV6-5; the D gene is possibly TRBD2 (6 bases). Sequencing input: lung tumor tissue. The sequence derives from a human donor with non-small cell lung cancer. Here the CDR3 reads CASSYREYDEQYF. The CDR3 DNA is TGTGCCAGCAGTTATCGGGAGTACGACGAGCAGTACTTC.